The 5 T cell receptor beta chains listed next were all sequenced from one sample in a study of shared clonotypes between healthy human individuals. The protocol was immunoSEQ multiplex PCR, while the TCRdb copy is restricted to in-frame clones and leaves out a portion. The table shows about 1.1 million clones, with 75% to 85% occurring only once. The sequencing input was memory CD4+ T cells from PBMCs. Subset of the sample: CD45RA-negative fraction. All receptors derive from a man in his late teens or twenties in good health. Some clones in this sample may be carry-over from other donors' samples.

The rearrangement joins TRBV7-2 to TRBJ2-7; TRBD2 is a possible D gene (5 bases). CDR1 SGHTA and CDR2 FQGNSA come from the germline V gene. Trimming cost V 2 bases and J 1 base, with 18 bases left between them. The CDR3 is 17 amino acids. The CDR3 here is CASSLFVLAEGSYEQYF. The DNA for the CDR3 is TGTGCCAGCAGCTTATTTGTCTTGGCCGAGGGATCCTACGAGCAGTACTTC.

In this sample, this clone turned up a few times. The chain joins TRBV28 to TRBJ2-1; 9 nucleotides align to TRBD2. CDR1 is MDHEN, CDR2 SYDVKM, per germline. This CDR3 region has 11 residues. Trimming took 6 bases from V and 12 from J; bases not matched to a gene: 3. CDR3 region: CASSSGLAQFF. In nucleotides, the CDR3 is TGTGCCAGCAGCTCGGGACTAGCGCAGTTCTTC.

V and J are TRBV28 and TRBJ1-3; D ambiguous. Germline values: CDR1 MDHEN, CDR2 SYDVKM. The CDR3 sequence is 13 residues long. Trimming took 6 bases from V and 4 from J, leaving 10 bases between them. The CDR3 coding sequence is TGTGCCAGCAGCACAGACCACGGAAACACCATATATTTT. It is translated as CASSTDHGNTIYF. The full variable domain, with the rest looked up from reference TRBV28 and TRBJ1-3, is DVKVTQSSRYLVKRTGEKVFLECVQDMDHENMFWYRQDPGLGLRLIYFSYDVKMKEKGDIPEGYSVSREKKERFSLILESASTNQTSMYLCASSTDHGNTIYFGEGSWLTVV.

The chain joins TRBV11-3 to TRBJ1-1; D gene unclear. The ends were cut back, 5 bases at V and 1 base at J, with 11 bases in the middle. This CDR3 comprises 14 residues. Germline V gives CDR1 SGHNT, CDR2 YENEEA. The CDR3 protein is CASSPGSGNTEAFF. CDR3 bases: TGTGCCAGCAGCCCGGGGTCGGGGAACACTGAAGCTTTCTTT. Drawing the rest from reference TRBV11-3 and TRBJ1-1, the complete variable domain is EAGVVQSPRYKIIEKKQPVAFWCNPISGHNTLYWYLQNLGQGPELLIRYENEEAVDDSQLPKDRFSAERLKGVDSTLKIQPAELGDSAVYLCASSPGSGNTEAFFGQGTRLTVV.

Notes on this clone: A read error may explain this, as a much larger clone is one base away. J is TRBJ1-4 and V is TRBV5-1; the D is unclear. This CDR3 is built from 15 residues. Germline CDR1 reads SGHRS; CDR2 reads YFSETQ. The DNA for the CDR3 is TGCGCCAGCAGTACTGGGGATTCAGCAAATGAAAAACCGTTTTTT. This gives the protein CASSTGDSANEKPFF.